This note documents a single T cell receptor (beta chain) sequence. The antigen is unknown. The record originates from a study of cytomegalovirus exposure and HLA in healthy donors. Study-level findings and limits: Common viral pathogens seemed to be connected with several of the most significant clusters, according to a later analysis.

The PCR had 60 Vbeta and 13 Jbeta primers. In the authors' workflow: Approximately 80 million unique TCR beta chains, roughly 11 million of them shared, were counted by a later analysis. Profiled with immunoSEQ multiplex PCR; TCRdb holds only in-frame clones, not every one. The DNA was the basis for D and trimming; V, J and clone size are from that table. The data contain approximately 150,000 clones, around 68% of them singletons. Trimming cost V 0 bases and J 1 base, with 12 bases left between them. The CDR3 runs to 16 residues. The germline V gene encodes CDR1 LGHNT and CDR2 FRNRAP. The sequenced sample was PBMCs. The rearrangement joins TRBV12-5 to TRBJ2-5; D not certain. The clonotype comes from a man in his forties or fifties in good health and CMV-seronegative. CDR3 in DNA: TGTGCTAGTGGTTTGGTACTTGGTAACAGCCAAGAGACCCAGTACTTC. It codes for CASGLVLGNSQETQYF. Looking up the rest from reference TRBV12-5 and TRBJ2-5 gives the full variable domain: DARVTQTPRHKVTEMGQEVTMRCQPILGHNTVFWYRQTMMQGLELLAYFRNRAPLDDSGMPKDRFSAEMPDATLATLKIQPSEPRDSAVYFCASGLVLGNSQETQYFGPGTRLLVL.